This is a list of T cell receptor beta chains from one sample in a study of T-cell memory formation after mild COVID-19. TCRdb re-called the 5' RACE reads through MiXCR, storing one row per CDR3 protein. The table includes 90,000 to 120,000 distinct CDR3 sequences, around 15% detected once. Material: PBMCs or a T cell subset sorted from them (not recorded which). The receptors shown here come from a young man who had mild COVID-19 (a few samples of this study predate the infection). Cell type and time point are not known. Both conserved end residues are part of each CDR3. Each record gives: CDR3 protein, CDR3 DNA, D gene, V gene, clone size, J gene. D genes are given only for firm matches. Size values are once, few and many counts, or a class for expanded clones, and some rows have none.

CDR3aa: CASSPFGTSGGGTGELFF
CDR3nt: TGCGCCAGCAGCCCCTTCGGGACTAGCGGGGGAGGAACCGGGGAGCTGTTTTTT
d_gene: TRBD2
v_gene: TRBV5-1
abundance: many
j_gene: TRBJ2-2

CDR3aa: CAIKGEGGAGSTEAFF
CDR3nt: TGTGCCATCAAGGGGGAAGGGGGCGCAGGTAGCACTGAAGCTTTCTTT
d_gene: TRBD1
v_gene: TRBV10-3
abundance: NA
j_gene: TRBJ1-1

CDR3aa: CASSPGTGNTEAFF
CDR3nt: TGCGCCAGCAGCCCCGGGACAGGGAACACTGAAGCTTTCTTT
d_gene: TRBD1
v_gene: TRBV5-1
abundance: many
j_gene: TRBJ1-1

CDR3aa: CASNGDQAVKDQPQHF
CDR3nt: TGTGCCAGCAACGGAGACCAGGCCGTTAAGGATCAGCCCCAGCATTTT
d_gene: NA
v_gene: TRBV12-3/TRBV12-4
abundance: many
j_gene: TRBJ1-5

CDR3aa: CASGLYSPTEAFF
CDR3nt: TGTGCTAGTGGTTTGTACTCTCCAACTGAAGCTTTCTTT
d_gene: NA
v_gene: TRBV12-5
abundance: few
j_gene: TRBJ1-1

CDR3aa: CASSLAIAGAYNEQFF
CDR3nt: TGTGCCAGCAGTTTGGCCATAGCGGGAGCCTACAATGAGCAGTTCTTC
d_gene: TRBD2
v_gene: TRBV5-6
abundance: few
j_gene: TRBJ2-1

CDR3aa: CASSPKGTANYGYTF
CDR3nt: TGTGCCAGCAGCCCCAAGGGTACGGCGAACTATGGCTACACCTTC
d_gene: NA
v_gene: TRBV7-9
abundance: NA
j_gene: TRBJ1-2

CDR3aa: CASSQLPYQETQYF
CDR3nt: TGTGCCAGCAGTCAGCTCCCGTACCAAGAGACCCAGTACTTC
d_gene: NA
v_gene: TRBV7-6
abundance: few
j_gene: TRBJ2-5

CDR3aa: CASSLLLAGAYNEQFF
CDR3nt: TGTGCCAGCAGTTTATTGCTAGCGGGGGCCTACAATGAGCAGTTCTTC
d_gene: TRBD2
v_gene: TRBV27
abundance: NA
j_gene: TRBJ2-1

CDR3aa: CASSQEQPAETALTDTQYF
CDR3nt: TGCGCCAGCAGCCAAGAACAGCCCGCCGAAACCGCCCTCACAGATACGCAGTATTTT
d_gene: NA
v_gene: TRBV4-1
abundance: NA
j_gene: TRBJ2-3

CDR3aa: CASSLFGDSNQPQHF
CDR3nt: TGTGCCAGCAGCTTATTCGGAGATAGCAATCAGCCCCAGCATTTT
d_gene: NA
v_gene: TRBV5-6
abundance: NA
j_gene: TRBJ1-5

CDR3aa: CASSQGVIGYEQYF
CDR3nt: TGCGCCAGCAGCCAAGGCGTAATCGGCTACGAGCAGTACTTC
d_gene: NA
v_gene: TRBV4-1
abundance: few
j_gene: TRBJ2-7

CDR3aa: CASSTDLRTSGGADEQYF
CDR3nt: TGTGCCAGCAGTACTGACCTCCGGACTAGCGGGGGGGCAGACGAGCAGTACTTC
d_gene: TRBD2
v_gene: TRBV6-6
abundance: NA
j_gene: TRBJ2-7

CDR3aa: CASTLPPVNVLTF
CDR3nt: TGTGCCAGCACCTTACCACCTGTCAACGTCCTGACTTTC
d_gene: NA
v_gene: TRBV2
abundance: few
j_gene: TRBJ2-6

CDR3aa: CASSQGTSGDTQYF
CDR3nt: TGTGCCAGCAGCCAGGGGACTAGCGGGGATACGCAGTATTTT
d_gene: TRBD2
v_gene: TRBV4-2
abundance: many
j_gene: TRBJ2-3

CDR3aa: CASSFEPGASYEQYF
CDR3nt: TGCGCCAGCAGTTTCGAGCCGGGGGCCAGCTACGAGCAGTACTTC
d_gene: NA
v_gene: TRBV5-1
abundance: NA
j_gene: TRBJ2-7